The following is a T cell receptor (beta chain) sequence with its context. Antigen unknown. TCRdb ran MiXCR on the 5' RACE reads and lists one entry per CDR3 protein. Of approximately 590,000 distinct CDR3 sequences listed, approximately 9.6% were seen once; the top ten hold under 3.5%. The data stem from a study of identical twins. Study-level results: High-abundance cord blood beta clonotypes had fewer insertions; memory repertoires showed none. Twins shared out-of-frame alpha sequences with excess low generation probability.

CDR3 length equals 19 residues. The sample was also reused in another study, on yellow fever vaccine responses in identical twins.

V gene TRBV12-3 or TRBV12-4 combines with J gene TRBJ1-1; possibly TRBD1 for D (5 bases). The TCR was taken from a woman between 18 and 30 years old in good health. The sample taken for sequencing was PBMCs. The CDR3 nucleotides are TGTACCATCAGTTTACATTTGGGCGGAGGCAGGGAAAGAAACACTGAAGCTTTCTTT. It specifies CTISLHLGGGRERNTEAFF.